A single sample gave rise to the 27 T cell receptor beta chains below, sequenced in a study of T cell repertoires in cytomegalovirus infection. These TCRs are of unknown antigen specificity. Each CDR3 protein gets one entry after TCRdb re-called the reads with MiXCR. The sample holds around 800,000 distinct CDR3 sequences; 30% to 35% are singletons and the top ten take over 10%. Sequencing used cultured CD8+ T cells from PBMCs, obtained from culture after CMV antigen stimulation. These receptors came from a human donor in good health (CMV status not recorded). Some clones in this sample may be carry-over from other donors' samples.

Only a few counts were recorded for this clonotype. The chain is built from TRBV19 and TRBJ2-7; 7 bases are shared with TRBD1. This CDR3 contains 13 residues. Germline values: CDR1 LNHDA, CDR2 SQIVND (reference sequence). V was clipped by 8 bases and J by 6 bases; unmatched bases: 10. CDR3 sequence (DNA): TGTGCCAGTCATCGACAGGGTTCGAGCGAGCAGTACGTC. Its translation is CASHRQGSSEQYV.

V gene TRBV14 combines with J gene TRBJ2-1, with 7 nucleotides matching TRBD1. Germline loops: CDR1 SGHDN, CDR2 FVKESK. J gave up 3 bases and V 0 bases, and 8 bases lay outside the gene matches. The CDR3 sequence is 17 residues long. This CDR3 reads CASSQDAPWDSYNEQFF. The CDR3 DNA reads TGTGCCAGCAGCCAAGACGCCCCGTGGGACAGCTACAATGAGCAGTTCTTC.

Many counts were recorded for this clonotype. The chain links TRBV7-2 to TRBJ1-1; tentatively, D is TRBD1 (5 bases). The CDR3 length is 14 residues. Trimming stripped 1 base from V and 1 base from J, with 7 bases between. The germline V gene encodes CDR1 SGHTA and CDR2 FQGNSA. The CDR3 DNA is TGTGCCAGCAGCTTAGGGGGGAAGAACACTGAAGCTTTCTTT. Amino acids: CASSLGGKNTEAFF.

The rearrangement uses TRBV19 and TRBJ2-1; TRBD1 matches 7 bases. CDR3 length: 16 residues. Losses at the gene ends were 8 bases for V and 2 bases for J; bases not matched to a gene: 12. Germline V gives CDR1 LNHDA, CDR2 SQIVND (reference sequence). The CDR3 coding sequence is TGTGCCAGTGAGAACAGGGGCCCCTGGGCCTACAATGAGCAGTTCTTC. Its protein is CASENRGPWAYNEQFF.

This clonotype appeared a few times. CDR3 nucleotide sequence: TGCGCCAGCAGTGAGTCCAGCCTACCTACCTACGAGCAGTACGTC. It translates to CASSESSLPTYEQYV. The chain joins TRBV10-2 to TRBJ2-7; D unresolved. Trimming took 0 bases from V and 2 from J, leaving 11 bases between them. This CDR3 is 15 amino acids long. The germline V gene has CDR1 WSHSY and CDR2 SAAADI.

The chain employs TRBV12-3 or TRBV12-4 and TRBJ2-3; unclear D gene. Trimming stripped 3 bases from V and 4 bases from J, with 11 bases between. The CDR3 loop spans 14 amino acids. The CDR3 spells CASSFSSFADTQYF. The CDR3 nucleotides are TGTGCCAGCAGTTTCTCTAGTTTCGCAGATACGCAGTATTTT.

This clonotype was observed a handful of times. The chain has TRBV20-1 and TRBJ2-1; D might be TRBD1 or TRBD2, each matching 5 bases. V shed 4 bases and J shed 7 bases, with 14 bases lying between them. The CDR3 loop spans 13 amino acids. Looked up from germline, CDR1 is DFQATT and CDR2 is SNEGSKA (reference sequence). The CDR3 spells CSANLEGNNEQFF. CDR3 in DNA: TGCAGTGCTAATTTAGAGGGGAATAATGAGCAGTTCTTC.

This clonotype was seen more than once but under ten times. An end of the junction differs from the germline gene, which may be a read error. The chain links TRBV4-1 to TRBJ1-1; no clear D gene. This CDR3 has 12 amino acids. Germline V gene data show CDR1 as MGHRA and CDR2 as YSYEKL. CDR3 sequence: CASSQGNPEAFF. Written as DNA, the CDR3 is TGCGCCAGCAGCCAAGGGAACCCTGAAGCTTTCTTT.

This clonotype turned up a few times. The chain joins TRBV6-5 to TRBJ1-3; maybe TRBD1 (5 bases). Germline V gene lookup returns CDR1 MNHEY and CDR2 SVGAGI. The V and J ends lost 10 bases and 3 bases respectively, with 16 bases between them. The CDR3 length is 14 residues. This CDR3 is CATRTGGIGNTIYF. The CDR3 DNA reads TGTGCCACCAGGACGGGGGGAATTGGAAACACCATATATTTT.

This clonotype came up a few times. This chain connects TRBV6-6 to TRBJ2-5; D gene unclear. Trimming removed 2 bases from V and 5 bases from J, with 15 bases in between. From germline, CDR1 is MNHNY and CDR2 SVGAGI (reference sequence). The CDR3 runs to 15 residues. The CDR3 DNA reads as TGTGCCAGCAGTTACGAGCCCTCGATGGAGGAGACCCAGTACTTC. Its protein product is CASSYEPSMEETQYF.

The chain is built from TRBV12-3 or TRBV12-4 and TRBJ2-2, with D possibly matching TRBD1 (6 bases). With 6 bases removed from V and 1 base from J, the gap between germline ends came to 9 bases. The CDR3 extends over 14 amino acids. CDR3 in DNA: TGTGCCAGCAGCCACAGGGTGAACACCGGGGAGCTGTTTTTT. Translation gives CASSHRVNTGELFF.

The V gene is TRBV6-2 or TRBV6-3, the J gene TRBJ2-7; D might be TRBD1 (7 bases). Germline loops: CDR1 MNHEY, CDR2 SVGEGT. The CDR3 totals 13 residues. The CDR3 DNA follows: TGTGCCGGCAGTGGAGGGGGCAGCGGTGAGCAGTACGTC. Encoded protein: CAGSGGGSGEQYV.

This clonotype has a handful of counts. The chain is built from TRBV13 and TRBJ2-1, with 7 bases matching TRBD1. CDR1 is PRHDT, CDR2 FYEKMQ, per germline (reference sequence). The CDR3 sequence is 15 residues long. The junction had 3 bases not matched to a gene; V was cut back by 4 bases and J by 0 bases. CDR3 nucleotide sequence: TGTGCCAGCAGCTACGACAGGGTCTCCTACAATGAGCAGTTCTTC. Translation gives CASSYDRVSYNEQFF. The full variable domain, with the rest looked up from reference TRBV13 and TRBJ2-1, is AAGVIQSPRHLIKEKRETATLKCYPIPRHDTVYWYQQGPGQDPQFLISFYEKMQSDKGSIPDRFSAQQFSDYHSELNMSSLELGDSALYFCASSYDRVSYNEQFFGPGTRLTVL.

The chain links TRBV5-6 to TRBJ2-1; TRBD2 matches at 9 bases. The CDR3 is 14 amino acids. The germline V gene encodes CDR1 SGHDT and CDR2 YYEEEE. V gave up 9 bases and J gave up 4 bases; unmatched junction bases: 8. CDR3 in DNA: TGTGCCACTTCGACGACTAGCGGATACAATGAGCAGTTCTTC. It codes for CATSTTSGYNEQFF.

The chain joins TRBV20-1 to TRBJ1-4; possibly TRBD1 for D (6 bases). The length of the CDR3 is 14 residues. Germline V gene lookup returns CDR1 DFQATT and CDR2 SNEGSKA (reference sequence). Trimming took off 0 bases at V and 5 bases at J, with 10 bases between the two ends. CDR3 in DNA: TGCAGTGCTAGAGACAGGGGTTCAAATGAAAAACTGTTTTTT. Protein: CSARDRGSNEKLFF.

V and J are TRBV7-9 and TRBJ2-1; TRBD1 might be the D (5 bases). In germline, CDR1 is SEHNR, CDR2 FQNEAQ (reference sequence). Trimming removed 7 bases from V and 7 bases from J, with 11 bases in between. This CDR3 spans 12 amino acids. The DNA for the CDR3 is TGTGCCAGCAATGAAAGGACAAATGAGCAGTTCTTC. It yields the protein CASNERTNEQFF. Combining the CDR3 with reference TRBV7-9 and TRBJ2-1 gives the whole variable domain DTGVSQNPRHKITKRGQNVTFRCDPISEHNRLYWYRQTLGQGPEFLTYFQNEAQLEKSRLLSDRFSAERPKGSFSTLEIQRTEQGDSAMYLCASNERTNEQFFGPGTRLTVL.

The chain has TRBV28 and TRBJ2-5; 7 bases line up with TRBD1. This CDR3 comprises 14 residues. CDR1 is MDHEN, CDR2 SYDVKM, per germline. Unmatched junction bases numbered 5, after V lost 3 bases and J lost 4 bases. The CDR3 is CASSFAGGGETQYF. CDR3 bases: TGTGCCAGCAGTTTTGCAGGGGGTGGAGAGACCCAGTACTTC. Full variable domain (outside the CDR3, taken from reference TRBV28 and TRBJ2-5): DVKVTQSSRYLVKRTGEKVFLECVQDMDHENMFWYRQDPGLGLRLIYFSYDVKMKEKGDIPEGYSVSREKKERFSLILESASTNQTSMYLCASSFAGGGETQYFGPGTRLLVL.

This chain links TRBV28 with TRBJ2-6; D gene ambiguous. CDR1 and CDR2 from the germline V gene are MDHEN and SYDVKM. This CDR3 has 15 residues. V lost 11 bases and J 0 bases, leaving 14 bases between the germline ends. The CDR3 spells CASGRLDSGANVLTF. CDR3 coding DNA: TGTGCCTCGGGCAGACTGGACTCTGGGGCCAACGTCCTGACTTTC.

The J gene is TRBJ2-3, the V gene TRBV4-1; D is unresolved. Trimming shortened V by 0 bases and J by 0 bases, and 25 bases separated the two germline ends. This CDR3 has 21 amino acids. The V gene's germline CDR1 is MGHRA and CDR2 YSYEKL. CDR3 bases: TGCGCCAGCAGCCAAGATGCACCCGCGTATAAAGAAAAAACTAGCACAGATACGCAGTATTTT. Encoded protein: CASSQDAPAYKEKTSTDTQYF.

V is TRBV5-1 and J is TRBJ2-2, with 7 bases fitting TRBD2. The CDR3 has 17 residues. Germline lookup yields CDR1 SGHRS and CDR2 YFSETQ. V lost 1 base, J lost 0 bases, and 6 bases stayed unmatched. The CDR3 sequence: CASSLREGFANTGELFF. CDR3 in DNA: TGCGCCAGCAGCTTGAGGGAGGGATTCGCGAACACCGGGGAGCTGTTTTTT.

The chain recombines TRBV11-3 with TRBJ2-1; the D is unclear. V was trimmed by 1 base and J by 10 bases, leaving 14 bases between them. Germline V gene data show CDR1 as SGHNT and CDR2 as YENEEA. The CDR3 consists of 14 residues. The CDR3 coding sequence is TGTGCCAGCAGCTTAGTAGGCGAAAGGGAAGAGCAGTTCTTC. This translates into CASSLVGEREEQFF. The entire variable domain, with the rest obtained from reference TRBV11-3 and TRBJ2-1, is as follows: EAGVVQSPRYKIIEKKQPVAFWCNPISGHNTLYWYLQNLGQGPELLIRYENEEAVDDSQLPKDRFSAERLKGVDSTLKIQPAELGDSAVYLCASSLVGEREEQFFGPGTRLTVL.

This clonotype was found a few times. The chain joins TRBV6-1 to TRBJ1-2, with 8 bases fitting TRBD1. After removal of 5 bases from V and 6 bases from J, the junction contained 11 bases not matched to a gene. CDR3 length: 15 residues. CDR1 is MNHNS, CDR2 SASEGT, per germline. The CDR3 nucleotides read TGTGCCAGCAGTAGGGATTCCAGGGGGCCAGATGGCTACACCTTC. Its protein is CASSRDSRGPDGYTF.

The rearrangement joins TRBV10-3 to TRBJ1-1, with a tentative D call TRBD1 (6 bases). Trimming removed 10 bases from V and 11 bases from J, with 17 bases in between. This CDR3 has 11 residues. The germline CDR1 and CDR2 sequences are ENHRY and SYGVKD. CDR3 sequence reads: CATWDNSGAFF. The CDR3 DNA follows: TGTGCCACCTGGGACAACAGCGGCGCTTTCTTT.

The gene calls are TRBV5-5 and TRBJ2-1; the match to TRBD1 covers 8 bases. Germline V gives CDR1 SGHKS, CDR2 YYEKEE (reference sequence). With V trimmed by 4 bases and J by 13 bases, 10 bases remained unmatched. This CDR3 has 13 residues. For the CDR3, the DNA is TGTGCCAGCAGCACCCCGACAGGGGCAGATCAGTTCTTC. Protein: CASSTPTGADQFF. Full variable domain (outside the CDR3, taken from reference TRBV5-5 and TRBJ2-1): DAGVTQSPTHLIKTRGQQVTLRCSPISGHKSVSWYQQVLGQGPQFIFQYYEKEERGRGNFPDRFSARQFPNYSSELNVNALLLGDSALYLCASSTPTGADQFFGPGTRLTVL.

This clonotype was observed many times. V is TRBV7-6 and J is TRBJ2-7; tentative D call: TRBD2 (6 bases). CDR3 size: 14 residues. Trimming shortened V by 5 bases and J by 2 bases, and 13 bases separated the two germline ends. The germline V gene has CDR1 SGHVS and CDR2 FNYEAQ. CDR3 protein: CASSLAGRPYEQYV. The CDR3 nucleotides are TGTGCCAGCAGCCTGGCGGGGCGGCCCTACGAGCAGTACGTC.

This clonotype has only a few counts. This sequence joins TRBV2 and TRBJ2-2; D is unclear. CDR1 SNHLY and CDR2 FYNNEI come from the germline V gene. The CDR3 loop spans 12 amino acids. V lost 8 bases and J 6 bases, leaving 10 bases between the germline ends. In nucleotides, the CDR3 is TGTGCCAGCGTCTCCTCGGCCGGGGAGCTGTTTTTT. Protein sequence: CASVSSAGELFF.

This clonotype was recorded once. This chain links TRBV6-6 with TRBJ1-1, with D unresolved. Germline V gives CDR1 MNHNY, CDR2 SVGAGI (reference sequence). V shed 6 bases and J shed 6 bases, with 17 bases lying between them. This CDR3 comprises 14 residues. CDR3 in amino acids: CASSNGRSIPEAFF. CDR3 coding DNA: TGTGCCAGCAGCAACGGACGCTCCATCCCTGAAGCTTTCTTT.